This T cell receptor beta chain was identified in a study of cytomegalovirus exposure and HLA in healthy donors. Study-level findings and limits: A missense DCLRE1C variant was associated with V- and J-gene trimming of TCR beta chains in a later analysis, and an independent cohort replicated the association.

In regard to this clone: The antigen remains undetermined.

With 60 Vbeta and 13 Jbeta primers, the PCR was carried out. Profiling relied on immunoSEQ multiplex PCR, and the TCRdb table lists in-frame clones only, not all of them. The sample consists of nearly 200,000 clones, more than 75% of them appearing once. Trimming pared 2 bases from V and 10 bases from J, leaving 21 bases between. Germline values: CDR1 MNHEY, CDR2 SMNVEV (reference sequence). The CDR3 length is 17 residues. The sample taken for sequencing was PBMCs. The origin of this receptor is a male donor in good health and CMV-seropositive. The chain has TRBV27 and TRBJ1-6; possible D gene TRBD1, 5 bases. The CDR3 nucleotides read TGTGCCAGCAGTTTAAACCCCCCGGGGGGGAGGGAGTCACCCCTCCACTTT. Translated, it gives CASSLNPPGGRESPLHF.